This T cell receptor (beta chain) was sequenced for a study of blood T cell repertoires in COVID-19. For the study at large: Acute-phase and convalescent COVID-19 samples originated in the United States, Italy and Spain. PBMCs, B-cell-depleted T cells, or T cells were the source of the cDNA or gDNA that made up the material.

In the authors' workflow: Estimation of nucleated cell counts was performed using reference gene primer amplification. Clones were sequenced by immunoSEQ multiplex PCR, and TCRdb holds only the in-frame ones, with some missing. Clone size and V and J calls were adopted from that table, with D and trimming inferred from the DNA. The sample lists roughly 290,000 clones, around 86% occurring once. This clone was recorded once. The TCR was taken from a woman aged 25-40 years who had recovered from COVID-19. Sample: peripheral blood.

CDR3 loop: CASSSLADTQYF. As DNA, the CDR3 is TGTGCCAGTAGTAGCTTAGCAGATACGCAGTATTTT. This chain connects TRBV19 to TRBJ2-3; D is unresolved. The CDR3 is made up of 12 amino acids. Trimming took 4 bases from V and 4 from J, leaving 6 bases between them. The germline CDR1 and CDR2 sequences are LNHDA and SQIVND (reference sequence).